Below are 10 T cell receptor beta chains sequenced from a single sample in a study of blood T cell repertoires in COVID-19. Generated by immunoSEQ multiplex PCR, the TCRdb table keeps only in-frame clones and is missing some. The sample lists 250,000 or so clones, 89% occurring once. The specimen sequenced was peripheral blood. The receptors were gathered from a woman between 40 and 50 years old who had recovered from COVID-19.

The CDR3 DNA reads as TGTGCCAGCAGCCAAGAGATATCAGATAGCAATCAGCCCCAGCATTTT. Residues: CASSQEISDSNQPQHF. The chain joins TRBV3-1 (or the pseudogene TRBV3-2) to TRBJ1-5, with D unclear. CDR3 length: 16 residues. Germline loops: CDR1 LGHDT, CDR2 YNNKEL (reference sequence). Trimming took off 0 bases at V and 0 bases at J, with 9 bases between the two ends.

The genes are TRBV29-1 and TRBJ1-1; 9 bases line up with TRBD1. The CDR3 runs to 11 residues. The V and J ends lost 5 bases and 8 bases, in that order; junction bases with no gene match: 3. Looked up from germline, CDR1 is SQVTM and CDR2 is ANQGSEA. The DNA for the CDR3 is TGCAGCGTTTGGGACAGGGAAGAAGCTTTCTTT. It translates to CSVWDREEAFF.

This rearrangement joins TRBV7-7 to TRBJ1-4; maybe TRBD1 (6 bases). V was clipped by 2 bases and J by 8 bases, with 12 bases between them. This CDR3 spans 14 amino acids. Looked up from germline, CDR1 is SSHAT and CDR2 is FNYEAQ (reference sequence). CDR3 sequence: CASSLKQGGEKLFF. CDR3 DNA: TGTGCCAGCAGCTTAAAACAGGGTGGCGAAAAACTGTTTTTT.

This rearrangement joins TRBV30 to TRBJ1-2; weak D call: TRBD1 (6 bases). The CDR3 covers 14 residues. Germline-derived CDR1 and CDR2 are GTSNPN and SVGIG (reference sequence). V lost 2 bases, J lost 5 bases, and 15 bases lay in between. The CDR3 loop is CAWSLPGGAYGYTF. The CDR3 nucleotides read TGTGCCTGGAGTCTTCCTGGGGGCGCGTATGGCTACACCTTC.

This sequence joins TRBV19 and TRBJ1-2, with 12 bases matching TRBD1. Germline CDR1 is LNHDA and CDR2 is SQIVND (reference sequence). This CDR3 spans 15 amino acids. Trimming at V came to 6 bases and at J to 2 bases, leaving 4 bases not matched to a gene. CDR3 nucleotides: TGTGCCAGTAGACCCGGGACAGGGGGCAACTATGGCTACACCTTC. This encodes CASRPGTGGNYGYTF.

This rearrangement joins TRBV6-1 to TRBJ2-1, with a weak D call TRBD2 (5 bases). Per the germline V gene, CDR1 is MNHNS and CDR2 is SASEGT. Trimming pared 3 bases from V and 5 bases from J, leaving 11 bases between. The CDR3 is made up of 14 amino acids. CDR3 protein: CASSERVQDNEQFF. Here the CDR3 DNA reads TGTGCCAGCAGTGAGAGGGTCCAGGACAATGAGCAGTTCTTC.

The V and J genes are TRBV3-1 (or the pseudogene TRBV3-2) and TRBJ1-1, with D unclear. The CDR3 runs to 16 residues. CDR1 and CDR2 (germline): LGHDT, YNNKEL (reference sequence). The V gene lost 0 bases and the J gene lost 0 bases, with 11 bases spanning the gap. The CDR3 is CASSQDWAAMNTEAFF. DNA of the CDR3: TGTGCCAGCAGCCAAGATTGGGCAGCCATGAACACTGAAGCTTTCTTT.

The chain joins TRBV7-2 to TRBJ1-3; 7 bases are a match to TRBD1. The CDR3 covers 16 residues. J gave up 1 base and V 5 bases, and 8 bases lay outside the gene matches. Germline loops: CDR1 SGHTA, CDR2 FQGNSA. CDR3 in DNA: TGTGCCAGCAGCCTACAGGGGAGGAGGTCTGGAAACACCATATATTTT. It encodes CASSLQGRRSGNTIYF. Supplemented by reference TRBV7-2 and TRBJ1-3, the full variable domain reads GAGVSQSPSNKVTEKGKDVELRCDPISGHTALYWYRQSLGQGLEFLIYFQGNSAPDKSGLPSDRFSAERTGGSVSTLTIQRTQQEDSAVYLCASSLQGRRSGNTIYFGEGSWLTVV.

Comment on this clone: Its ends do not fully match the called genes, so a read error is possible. The CDR3 protein is CAARGPSYEQYF. The CDR3 DNA follows: TGTGCCGCCAGGGGGCCGTCCTACGAGCAGTACTTC. The gene calls are TRBV15 and TRBJ2-7, with TRBD1 matching over 8 bases. CDR1 and CDR2 from the germline V gene are LNHNV and YYDKDF (reference sequence). This CDR3 has 12 residues.

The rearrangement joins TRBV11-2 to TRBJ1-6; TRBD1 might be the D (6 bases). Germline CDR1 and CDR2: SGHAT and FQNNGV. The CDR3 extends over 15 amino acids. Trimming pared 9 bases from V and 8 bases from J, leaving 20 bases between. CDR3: CASSTGGADDSPLHF. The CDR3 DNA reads TGTGCCAGTTCGACAGGTGGGGCTGACGATTCACCCCTCCACTTT.